This TCR beta chain was retrieved from a study of Ad26.COV2.S vaccination and SARS-CoV-2 variants. Treatment specified: some 20 received Ad26.COV2.S at low or high dose, single or two shots; roughly five received placebo; per-sample allocation not given. Specimens were obtained on day 63 following the first vaccine or placebo injection. The protocol was immunoSEQ multiplex PCR, while the TCRdb copy is restricted to in-frame clones and leaves out a portion. The data show some 410,000 clones, with around 92% seen just once and more than 1.5% held by the top ten. The CDR3 runs 14 residues. Germline V gene lookup returns CDR1 LNHNV and CDR2 YYDKDF (reference sequence). V dropped 3 bases and J dropped 1 base, with 9 bases sitting between them.

J is TRBJ2-5 and V is TRBV15, with D uncertain. The material sequenced was peripheral blood, taken in a trial of Ad26.COV2.S vaccine versus placebo. The clonotype originates from a person aged 18-60 years who received the Ad26.COV2.S COVID-19 vaccine or a placebo. The CDR3 DNA reads TGTGCCACCAGCAGGGATCTGGGCCAAGAGACCCAGTACTTC. It is translated as CATSRDLGQETQYF.